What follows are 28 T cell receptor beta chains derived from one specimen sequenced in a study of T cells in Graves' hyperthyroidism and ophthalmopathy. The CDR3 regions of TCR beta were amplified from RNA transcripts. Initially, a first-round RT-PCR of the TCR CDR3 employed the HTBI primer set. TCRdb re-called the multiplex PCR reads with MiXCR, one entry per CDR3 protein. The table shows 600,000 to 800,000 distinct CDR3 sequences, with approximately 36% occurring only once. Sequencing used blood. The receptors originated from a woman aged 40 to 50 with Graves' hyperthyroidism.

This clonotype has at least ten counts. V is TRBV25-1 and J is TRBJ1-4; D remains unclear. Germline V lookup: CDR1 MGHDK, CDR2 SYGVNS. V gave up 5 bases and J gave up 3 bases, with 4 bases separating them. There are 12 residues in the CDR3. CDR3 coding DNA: TGTGCCAGCAGTCGGTCTAATGAAAAACTGTTTTTT. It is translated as CASSRSNEKLFF.

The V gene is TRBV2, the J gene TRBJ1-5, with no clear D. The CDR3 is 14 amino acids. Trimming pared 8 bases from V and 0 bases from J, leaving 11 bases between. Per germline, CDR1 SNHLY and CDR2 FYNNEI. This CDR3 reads CASSRQNSNQPQHF. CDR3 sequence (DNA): TGTGCCAGCTCAAGGCAGAATAGCAATCAGCCCCAGCATTTT.

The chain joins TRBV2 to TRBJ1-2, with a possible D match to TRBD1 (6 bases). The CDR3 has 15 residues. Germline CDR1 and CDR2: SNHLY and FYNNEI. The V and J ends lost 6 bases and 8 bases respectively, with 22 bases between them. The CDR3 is CASSPQAGAVRGYTF. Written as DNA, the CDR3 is TGTGCCAGCAGCCCTCAGGCGGGGGCGGTGCGGGGCTACACCTTC.

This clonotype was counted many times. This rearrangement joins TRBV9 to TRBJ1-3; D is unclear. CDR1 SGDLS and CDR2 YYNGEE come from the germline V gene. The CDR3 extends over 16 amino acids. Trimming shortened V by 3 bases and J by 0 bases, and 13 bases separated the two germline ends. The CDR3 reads CASSAQLVHSGNTIYF. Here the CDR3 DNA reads TGTGCCAGCAGCGCACAACTGGTCCACTCTGGAAACACCATATATTTT.

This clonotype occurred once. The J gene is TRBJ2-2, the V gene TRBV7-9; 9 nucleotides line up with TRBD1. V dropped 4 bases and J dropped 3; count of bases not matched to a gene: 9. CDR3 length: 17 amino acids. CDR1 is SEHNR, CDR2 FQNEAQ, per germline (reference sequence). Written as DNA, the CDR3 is TGTGCCAGCAGCTCTATGGACAGGGGTCGATACACCGGGGAGCTGTTTTTT. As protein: CASSSMDRGRYTGELFF.

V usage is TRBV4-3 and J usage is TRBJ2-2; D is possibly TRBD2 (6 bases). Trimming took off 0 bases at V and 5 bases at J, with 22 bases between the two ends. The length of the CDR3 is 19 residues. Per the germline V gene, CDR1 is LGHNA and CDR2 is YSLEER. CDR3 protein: CASSQDSGGTPLGTGELFF. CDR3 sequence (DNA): TGCGCCAGCAGCCAAGACAGCGGAGGGACTCCCCTTGGAACCGGGGAGCTGTTTTTT.

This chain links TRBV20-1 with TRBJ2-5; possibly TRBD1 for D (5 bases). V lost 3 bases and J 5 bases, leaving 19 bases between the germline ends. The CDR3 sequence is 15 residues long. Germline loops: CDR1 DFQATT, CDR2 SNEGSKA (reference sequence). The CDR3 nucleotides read TGCAGTGCTAGTCGGGCAGGGCCGAGTTTCGAGACCCAGTACTTC. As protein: CSASRAGPSFETQYF.

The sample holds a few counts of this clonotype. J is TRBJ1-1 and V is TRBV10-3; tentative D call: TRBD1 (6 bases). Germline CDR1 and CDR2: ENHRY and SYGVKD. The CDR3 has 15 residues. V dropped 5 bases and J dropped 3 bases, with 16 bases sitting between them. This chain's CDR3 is CAISPDRIRHTEAFF. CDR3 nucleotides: TGTGCCATCAGTCCGGACAGAATCCGGCACACTGAAGCTTTCTTT.

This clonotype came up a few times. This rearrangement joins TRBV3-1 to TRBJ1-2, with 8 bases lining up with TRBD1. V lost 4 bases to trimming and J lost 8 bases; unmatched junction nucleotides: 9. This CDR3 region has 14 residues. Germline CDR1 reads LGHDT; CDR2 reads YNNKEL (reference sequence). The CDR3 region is CASSPHDRGKGYTF. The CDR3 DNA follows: TGTGCCAGCAGCCCCCACGACAGGGGTAAAGGCTACACCTTC.

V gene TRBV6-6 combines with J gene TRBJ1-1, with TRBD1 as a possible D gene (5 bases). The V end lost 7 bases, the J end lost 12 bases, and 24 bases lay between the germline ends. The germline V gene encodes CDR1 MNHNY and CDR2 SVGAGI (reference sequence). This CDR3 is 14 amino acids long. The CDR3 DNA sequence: TGTGCCAGCACCCGCGGCGTGGGGGGGGGTAGGACTTTCTTT. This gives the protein CASTRGVGGGRTFF.

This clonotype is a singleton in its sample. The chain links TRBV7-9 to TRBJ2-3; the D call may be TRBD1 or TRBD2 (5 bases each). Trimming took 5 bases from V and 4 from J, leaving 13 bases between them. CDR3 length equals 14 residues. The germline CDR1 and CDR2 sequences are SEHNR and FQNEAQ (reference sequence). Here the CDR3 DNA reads TGTGCCAGCAGCCTGGGACCCGCGGCAGATACGCAGTATTTT. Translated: CASSLGPAADTQYF.

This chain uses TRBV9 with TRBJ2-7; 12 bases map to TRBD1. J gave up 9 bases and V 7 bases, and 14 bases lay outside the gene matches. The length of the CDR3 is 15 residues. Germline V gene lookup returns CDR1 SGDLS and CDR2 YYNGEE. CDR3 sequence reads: CASSRSGTGGLGQYF. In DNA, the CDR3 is TGTGCCAGCTCACGATCCGGGACAGGGGGCTTAGGGCAGTACTTC.

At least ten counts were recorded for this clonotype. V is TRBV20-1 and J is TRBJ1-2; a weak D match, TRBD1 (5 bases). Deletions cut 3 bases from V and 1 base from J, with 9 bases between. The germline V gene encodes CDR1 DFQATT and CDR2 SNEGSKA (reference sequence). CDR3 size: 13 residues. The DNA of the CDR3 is TGCAGTGCTAGTACCAGGGATAACTATGGCTACACCTTC. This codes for CSASTRDNYGYTF.

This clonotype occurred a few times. The CDR3 is CASSLQWSTEAFF. CDR3 nucleotide sequence: TGTGCCAGCAGCCTTCAGTGGAGCACTGAAGCTTTCTTT. The chain links TRBV6-5 to TRBJ1-1; no clear D. This CDR3 region has 13 residues. The V gene lost 6 bases and the J gene lost 4 bases, with 12 bases spanning the gap. The germline V gene encodes CDR1 MNHEY and CDR2 SVGAGI.

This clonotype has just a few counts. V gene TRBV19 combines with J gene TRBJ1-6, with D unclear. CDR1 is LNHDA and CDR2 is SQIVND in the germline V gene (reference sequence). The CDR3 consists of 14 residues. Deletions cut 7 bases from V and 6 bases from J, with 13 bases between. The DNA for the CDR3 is TGTGCCAGTAAGTCAGAACAGACTAATTCACCCCTCCACTTT. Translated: CASKSEQTNSPLHF.

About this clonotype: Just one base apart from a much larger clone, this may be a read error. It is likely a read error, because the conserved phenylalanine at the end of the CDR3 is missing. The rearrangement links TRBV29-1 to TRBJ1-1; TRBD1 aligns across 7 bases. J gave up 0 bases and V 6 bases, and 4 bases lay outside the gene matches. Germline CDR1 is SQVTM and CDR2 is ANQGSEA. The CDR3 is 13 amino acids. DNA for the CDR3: TGCAGCGTCGCGGGACAGCTGAACACTGAAGCTTTCTCT. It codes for CSVAGQLNTEAFS.

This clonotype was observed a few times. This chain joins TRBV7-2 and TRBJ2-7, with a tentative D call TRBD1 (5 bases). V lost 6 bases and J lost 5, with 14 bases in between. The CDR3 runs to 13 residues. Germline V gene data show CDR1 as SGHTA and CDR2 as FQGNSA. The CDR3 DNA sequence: TGTGCCAGCAGTTTAAGACAGTTCAACGAGCAGTACTTC. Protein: CASSLRQFNEQYF.

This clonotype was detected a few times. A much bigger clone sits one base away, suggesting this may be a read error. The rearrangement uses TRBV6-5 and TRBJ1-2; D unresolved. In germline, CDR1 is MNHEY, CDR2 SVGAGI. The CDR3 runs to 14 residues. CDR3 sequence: CAISYQGSSYGYTF. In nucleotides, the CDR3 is TGTGCCATCAGTTACCAAGGCAGCTCATATGGCTACACCTTC.

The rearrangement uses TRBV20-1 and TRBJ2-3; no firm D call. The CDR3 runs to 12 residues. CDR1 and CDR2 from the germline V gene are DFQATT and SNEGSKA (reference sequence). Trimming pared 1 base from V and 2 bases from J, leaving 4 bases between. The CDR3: CSARVPTDTQYF. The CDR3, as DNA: TGCAGTGCTAGAGTCCCCACAGATACGCAGTATTTT.

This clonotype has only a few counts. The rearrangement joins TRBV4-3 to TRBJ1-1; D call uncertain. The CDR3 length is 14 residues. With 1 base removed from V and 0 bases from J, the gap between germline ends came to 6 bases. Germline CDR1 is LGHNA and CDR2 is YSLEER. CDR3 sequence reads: CASSQGAMNTEAFF. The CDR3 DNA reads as TGCGCCAGCAGCCAAGGGGCCATGAACACTGAAGCTTTCTTT.

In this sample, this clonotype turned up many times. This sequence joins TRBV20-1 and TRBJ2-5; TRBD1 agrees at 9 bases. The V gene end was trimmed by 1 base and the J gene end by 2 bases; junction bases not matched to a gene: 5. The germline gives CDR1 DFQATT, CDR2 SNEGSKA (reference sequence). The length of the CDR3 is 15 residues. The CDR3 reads CSARVLGQGQETQYF. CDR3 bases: TGCAGTGCTAGAGTTTTGGGACAGGGTCAAGAGACCCAGTACTTC.

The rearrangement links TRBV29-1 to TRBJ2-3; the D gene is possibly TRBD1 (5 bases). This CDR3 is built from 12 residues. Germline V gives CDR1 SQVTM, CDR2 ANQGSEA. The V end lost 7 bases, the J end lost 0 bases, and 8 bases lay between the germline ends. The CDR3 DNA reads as TGCAGCGCCGACAGTAGCACAGATACGCAGTATTTT. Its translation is CSADSSTDTQYF.

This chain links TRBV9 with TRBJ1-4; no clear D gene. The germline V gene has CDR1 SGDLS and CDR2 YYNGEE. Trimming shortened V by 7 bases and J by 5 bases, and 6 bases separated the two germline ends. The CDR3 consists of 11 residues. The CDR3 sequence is CASAKNEKLFF. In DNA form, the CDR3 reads TGTGCCAGCGCCAAGAATGAAAAACTGTTTTTT.

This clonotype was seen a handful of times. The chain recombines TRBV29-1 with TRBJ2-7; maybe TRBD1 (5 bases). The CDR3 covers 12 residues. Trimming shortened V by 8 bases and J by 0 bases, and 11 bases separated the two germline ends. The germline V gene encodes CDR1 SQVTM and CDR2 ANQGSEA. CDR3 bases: TGCAGCCTCATGACAGACTCCTACGAGCAGTACTTC. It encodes CSLMTDSYEQYF.

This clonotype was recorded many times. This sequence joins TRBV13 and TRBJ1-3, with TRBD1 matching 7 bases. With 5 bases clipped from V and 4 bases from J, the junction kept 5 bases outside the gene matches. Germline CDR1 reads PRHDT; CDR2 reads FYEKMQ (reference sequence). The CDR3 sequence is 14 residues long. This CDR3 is CASSPVGQGNTIYF. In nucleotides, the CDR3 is TGTGCCAGCAGCCCCGTGGGACAGGGAAACACCATATATTTT.

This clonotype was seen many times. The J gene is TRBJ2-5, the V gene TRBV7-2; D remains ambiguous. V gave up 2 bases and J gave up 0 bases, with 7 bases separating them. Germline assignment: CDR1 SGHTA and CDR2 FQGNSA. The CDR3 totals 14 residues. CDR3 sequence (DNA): TGTGCCAGCAGCTTAAGTGGCCACCAAGAGACCCAGTACTTC. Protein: CASSLSGHQETQYF.

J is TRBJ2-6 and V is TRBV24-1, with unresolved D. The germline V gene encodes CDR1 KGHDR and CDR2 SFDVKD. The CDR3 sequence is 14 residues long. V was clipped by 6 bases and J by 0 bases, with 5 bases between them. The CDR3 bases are TGTGCCACCAGTAATGACTCTGGGGCCAACGTCCTGACTTTC. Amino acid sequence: CATSNDSGANVLTF.

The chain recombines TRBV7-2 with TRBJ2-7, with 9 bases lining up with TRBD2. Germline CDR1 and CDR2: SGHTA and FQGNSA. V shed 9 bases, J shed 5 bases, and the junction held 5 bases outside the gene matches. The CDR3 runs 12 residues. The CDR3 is CASQGTSNEQYF. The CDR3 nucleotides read TGTGCCAGTCAGGGGACTAGCAACGAGCAGTACTTC.